The rows below give T cell receptor beta chains drawn from one sample of a study of Tregs in tolerant kidney transplant recipients. Generated by immunoSEQ multiplex PCR, the TCRdb table keeps only in-frame clones and is missing some. The sample lists over 50,000 clones; approximately 83% were seen once. The sequencing used Tregs from blood, collected before the transplant. These receptors originate from a human donor who received a combined kidney and bone marrow transplant. Each CDR3 is given without its conserved first and last residue. Fields, in order: CDR3 length, clone size, V gene, CDR3 protein. Clone size is shown for a subset of rows, as once, few, many or a class of expanded clone.

12 | once | TRBV5-4 | ASSLVGLAGTQY
13 | - | TRBV7-9 | ASSFYGDRVTEAF
15 | once | TRBV28 | ASSWRQGFRGPNEQF
12 | - | TRBV27 | ACAPAGEAYEQY
10 | - | TRBV7-6 | ASSIRGGGYT
13 | - | TRBV5-6 | ARPPGTEASWGYT
12 | once | TRBV6-6 | ASASPNTYNEQF
13 | - | TRBV28 | ASSLPGQGIQPQH
12 | - | TRBV7-5 | ARTTAGGLYEQY
13 | - | TRBV7-9 | ASSLWVGGANVLT
13 | - | TRBV7-2 | ASSLVTGMVTEAF
12 | - | TRBV19 | ASSRQGGLYGYT
12 | - | TRBV6-6 | ASRLSGSSYEQY
9 | once | TRBV2 | ASSEEETQY
13 | once | TRBV30 | AWKSGDSRVYEQY
12 | once | TRBV6-5 | ASIQLGGNYEQY
11 | - | TRBV10-1 | ASTELMNTEAF
13 | - | TRBV2 | ASSGPGGGTDTQY
11 | - | TRBV5-1 | ASSLEPVYGYT
13 | once | TRBV18 | ASSLQGRMNTEAF
14 | - | TRBV5-5 | ASSSGLAGGPDTQY
14 | - | TRBV5-6 | ASSLGRAGRTDTQY
12 | - | TRBV6-5 | ASGGAGAHSPLH
9 | - | TRBV20-1 | SAPTLATQY
13 | - | TRBV5-4 | ASSLSPSGVYEQY
14 | few | TRBV5-5 | ASSWGAPSTNEKLF
11 | - | TRBV25-1 | AIQVGYTGELF
14 | - | TRBV5-6 | ASSPLAGGPMDIQY
11 | - | TRBV5-4 | ASSLVRRTEAF
13 | - | TRBV28 | ASSGETSSYNEQF
11 | - | TRBV19 | ASSSYIRYGYT
17 | - | TRBV27 | ASSYGGLVDRTSTDTQY
13 | few | TRBV5-4 | ASSQAPGSGYEQY
13 | - | TRBV10-1 | ASSESGRQGYEQY
13 | once | TRBV7-2 | ASSLLWYPFYEQY
14 | - | TRBV19 | ASSHSGRGWENEQF
14 | - | TRBV7-2 | ASSGTGGTYNSPLH
11 | - | TRBV6-1 | ASARDRGNEQF
10 | - | TRBV10-3 | AISGTNYGYT
11 | - | TRBV19 | ASSSGPTYEQY
17 | - | TRBV7-2 | ASSIRRGLAGSKTDTQY
12 | - | TRBV27 | ASSLSSLNEKLF
12 | - | TRBV4-3 | ASSQEVYNYGYT
12 | - | TRBV25-1 | ASTGSAGSDGYT
10 | - | TRBV10-1 | LSPQRRYEQY
18 | - | TRBV19 | ASSIDLRLGQGPVGNTIY
12 | - | TRBV7-6 | ASSIQAGIYEQY
11 | - | TRBV6-5 | ASRPANTGELF
16 | - | TRBV25-1 | ASRGLAGGPMLRDEQF
17 | - | TRBV11-3 | ASSLVARDSPPFNQPQH
14 | - | TRBV7-2 | ASSTAGGGRVGEQY
13 | - | TRBV6-6 | ASGISGRAENEQF